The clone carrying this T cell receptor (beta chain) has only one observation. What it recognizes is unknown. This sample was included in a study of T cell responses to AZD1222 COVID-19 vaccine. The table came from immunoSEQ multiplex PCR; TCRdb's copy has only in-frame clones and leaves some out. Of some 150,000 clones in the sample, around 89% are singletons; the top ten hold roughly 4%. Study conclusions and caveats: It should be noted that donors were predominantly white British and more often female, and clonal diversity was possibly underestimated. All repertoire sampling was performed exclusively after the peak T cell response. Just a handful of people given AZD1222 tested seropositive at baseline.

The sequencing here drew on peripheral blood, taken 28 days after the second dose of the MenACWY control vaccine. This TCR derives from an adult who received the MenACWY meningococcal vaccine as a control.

The CDR3 is CASSYSRTGTQPQHF. The CDR3 DNA is TGTGCCAGCAGTTACTCGAGGACAGGGACTCAGCCCCAGCATTTT. This chain links TRBV6-5 with TRBJ1-5; 8 nucleotides align to TRBD1. This CDR3 contains 15 residues. The ends lost 0 bases at V and 6 bases at J; junction bases unmatched: 4. The V gene's germline CDR1 is MNHEY and CDR2 SVGAGI.